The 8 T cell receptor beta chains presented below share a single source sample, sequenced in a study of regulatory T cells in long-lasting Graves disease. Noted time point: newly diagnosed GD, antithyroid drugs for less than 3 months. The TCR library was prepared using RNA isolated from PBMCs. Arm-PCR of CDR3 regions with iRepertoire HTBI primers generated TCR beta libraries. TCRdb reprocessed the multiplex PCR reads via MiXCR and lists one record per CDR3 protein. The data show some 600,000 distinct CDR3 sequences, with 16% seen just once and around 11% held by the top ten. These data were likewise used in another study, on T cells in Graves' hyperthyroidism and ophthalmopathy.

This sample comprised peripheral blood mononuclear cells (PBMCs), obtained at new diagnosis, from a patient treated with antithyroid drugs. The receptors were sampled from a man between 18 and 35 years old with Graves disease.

The CDR3 nucleotides are TGTGCCAGCAGCCCCCCCCGACAGAACCAAGAGACCCAGTACTTC. Protein: CASSPPRQNQETQYF. The V gene is TRBV7-9, the J gene TRBJ2-5; TRBD1 might be the D (5 bases). Trimming pared 5 bases from V and 0 bases from J, leaving 13 bases between. This CDR3 region has 15 residues. Germline loops: CDR1 SEHNR, CDR2 FQNEAQ (reference sequence).

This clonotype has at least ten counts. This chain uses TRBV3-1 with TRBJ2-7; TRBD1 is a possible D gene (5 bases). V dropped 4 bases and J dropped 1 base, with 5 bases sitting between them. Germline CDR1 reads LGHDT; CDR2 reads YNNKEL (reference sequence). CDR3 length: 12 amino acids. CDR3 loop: CASSRQSYEQYF. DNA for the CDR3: TGTGCCAGCAGCCGACAGTCCTACGAGCAGTACTTC.

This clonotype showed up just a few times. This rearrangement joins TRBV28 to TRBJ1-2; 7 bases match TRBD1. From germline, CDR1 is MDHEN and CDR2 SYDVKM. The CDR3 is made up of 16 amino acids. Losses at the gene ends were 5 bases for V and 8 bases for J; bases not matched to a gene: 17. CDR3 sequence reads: CASSPPRQGWSGGYTF. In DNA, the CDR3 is TGTGCCAGCAGTCCCCCCCGACAGGGTTGGAGTGGAGGCTACACCTTC.

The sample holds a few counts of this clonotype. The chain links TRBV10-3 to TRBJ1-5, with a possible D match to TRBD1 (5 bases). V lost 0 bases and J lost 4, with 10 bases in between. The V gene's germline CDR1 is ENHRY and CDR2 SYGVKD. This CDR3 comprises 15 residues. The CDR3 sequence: CAISESRGANQPQHF. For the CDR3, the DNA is TGTGCCATCAGTGAGTCGAGAGGGGCAAATCAGCCCCAGCATTTT.

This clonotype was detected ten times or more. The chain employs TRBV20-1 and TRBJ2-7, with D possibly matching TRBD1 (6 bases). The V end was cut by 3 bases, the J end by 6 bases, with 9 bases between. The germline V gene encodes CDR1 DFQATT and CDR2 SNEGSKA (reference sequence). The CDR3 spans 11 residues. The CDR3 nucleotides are TGCAGTGCTAGTTCCAGGGGCGAGCAGTACTTC. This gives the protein CSASSRGEQYF.

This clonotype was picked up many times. This CDR3 reads CASSFSGSETQYF. In DNA form, the CDR3 reads TGTGCCAGCAGTTTCAGCGGGAGTGAGACCCAGTACTTC. This chain connects TRBV12-3 or TRBV12-4 to TRBJ2-5, with TRBD2 matching over 8 bases. The CDR3 extends over 13 amino acids. J lost 5 bases, V lost 3 bases, and 2 bases had no gene match.

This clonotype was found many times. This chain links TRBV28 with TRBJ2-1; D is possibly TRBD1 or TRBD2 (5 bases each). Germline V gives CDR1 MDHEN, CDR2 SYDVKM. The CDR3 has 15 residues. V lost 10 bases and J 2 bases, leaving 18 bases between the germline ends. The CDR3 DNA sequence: TGTGCCACTTCCGGCCGGGACGGAGCCTACAATGAGCAGTTCTTC. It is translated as CATSGRDGAYNEQFF.

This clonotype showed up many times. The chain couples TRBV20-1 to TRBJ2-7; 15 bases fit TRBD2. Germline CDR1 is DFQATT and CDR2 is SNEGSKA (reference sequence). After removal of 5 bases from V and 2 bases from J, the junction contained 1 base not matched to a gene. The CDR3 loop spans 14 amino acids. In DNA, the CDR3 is TGCAGTGCTGGACTAGCGGGAGGGCCCTACGAGCAGTACTTC. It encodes CSAGLAGGPYEQYF.